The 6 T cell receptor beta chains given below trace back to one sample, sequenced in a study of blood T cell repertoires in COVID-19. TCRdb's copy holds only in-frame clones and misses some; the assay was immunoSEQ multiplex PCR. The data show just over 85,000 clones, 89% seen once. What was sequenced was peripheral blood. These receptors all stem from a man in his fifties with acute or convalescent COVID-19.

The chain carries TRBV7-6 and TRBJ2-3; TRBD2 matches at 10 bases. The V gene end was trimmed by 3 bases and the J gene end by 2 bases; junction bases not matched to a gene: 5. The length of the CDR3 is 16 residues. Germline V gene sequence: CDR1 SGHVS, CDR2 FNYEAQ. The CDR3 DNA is TGTGCCAGCAGCTTCCAGCGGGGGGGTTTCACAGATACGCAGTATTTT. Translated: CASSFQRGGFTDTQYF.

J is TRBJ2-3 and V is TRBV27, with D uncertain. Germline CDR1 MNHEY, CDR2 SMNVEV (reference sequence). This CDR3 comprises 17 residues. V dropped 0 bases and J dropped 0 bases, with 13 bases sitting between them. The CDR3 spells CASSLSSPTTSTDTQYF. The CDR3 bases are TGTGCCAGCAGTTTATCGAGCCCGACAACTAGCACAGATACGCAGTATTTT.

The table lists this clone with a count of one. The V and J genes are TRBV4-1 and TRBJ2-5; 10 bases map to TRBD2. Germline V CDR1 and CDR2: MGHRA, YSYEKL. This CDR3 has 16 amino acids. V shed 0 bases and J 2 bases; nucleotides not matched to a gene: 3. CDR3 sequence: CASSQEGSGGQETQYF. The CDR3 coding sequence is TGCGCCAGCAGCCAAGAAGGTAGCGGGGGGCAAGAGACCCAGTACTTC.

CDR3 DNA sequence: TGTGCCTGGAGTAACAGGGGGGGCAGAAATGAGCAGTTCTTC. This sequence encodes CAWSNRGGRNEQFF. V usage is TRBV30 and J usage is TRBJ2-1, with D perhaps TRBD1 (8 bases). V was clipped by 2 bases and J by 7 bases, with 15 bases between them. Germline values: CDR1 GTSNPN, CDR2 SVGIG (reference sequence). The CDR3 totals 14 residues.

The CDR3 sequence: CASSEGQGDYGYTF. The CDR3 bases are TGTGCCAGCAGCGAGGGACAGGGGGACTATGGCTACACCTTC. V is TRBV5-6 and J is TRBJ1-2; 11 nucleotides match TRBD1. The V and J ends lost 4 bases and 3 bases, in that order; junction bases with no gene match: 2. The CDR3 consists of 14 residues. CDR1 SGHDT and CDR2 YYEEEE come from the germline V gene.

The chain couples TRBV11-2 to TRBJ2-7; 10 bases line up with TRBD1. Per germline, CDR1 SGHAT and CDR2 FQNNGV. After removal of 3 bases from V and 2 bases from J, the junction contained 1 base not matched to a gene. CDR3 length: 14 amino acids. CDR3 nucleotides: TGTGCCAGCAGCTTTGGGACAGGGGCCTACGAGCAGTACTTC. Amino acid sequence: CASSFGTGAYEQYF.